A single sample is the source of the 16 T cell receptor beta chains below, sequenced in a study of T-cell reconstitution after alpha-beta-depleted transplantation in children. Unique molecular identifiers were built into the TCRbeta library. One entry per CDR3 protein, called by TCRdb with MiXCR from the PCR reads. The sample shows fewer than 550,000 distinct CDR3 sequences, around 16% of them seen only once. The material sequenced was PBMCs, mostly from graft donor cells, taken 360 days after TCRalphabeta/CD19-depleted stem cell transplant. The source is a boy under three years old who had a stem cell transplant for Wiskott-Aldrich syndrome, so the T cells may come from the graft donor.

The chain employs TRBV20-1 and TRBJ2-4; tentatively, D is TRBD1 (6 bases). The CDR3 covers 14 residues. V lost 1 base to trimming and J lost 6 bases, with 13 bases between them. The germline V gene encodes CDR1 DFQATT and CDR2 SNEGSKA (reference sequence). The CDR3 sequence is CSARVRGFVNIQYF. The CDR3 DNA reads TGCAGTGCTAGAGTAAGGGGGTTTGTAAACATTCAGTACTTC.

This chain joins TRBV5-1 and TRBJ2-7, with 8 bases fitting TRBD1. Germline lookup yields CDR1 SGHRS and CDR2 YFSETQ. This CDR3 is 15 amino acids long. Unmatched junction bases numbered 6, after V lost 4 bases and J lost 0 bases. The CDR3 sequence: CASSPQGGPSYEQYF. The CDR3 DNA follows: TGCGCCAGCAGCCCACAGGGGGGTCCCTCCTACGAGCAGTACTTC.

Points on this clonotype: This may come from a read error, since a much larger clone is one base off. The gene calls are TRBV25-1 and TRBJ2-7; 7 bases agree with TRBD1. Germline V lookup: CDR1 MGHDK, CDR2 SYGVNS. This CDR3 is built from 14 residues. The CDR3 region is CTSSVPGTDPEQYF. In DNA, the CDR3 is TGTACCAGCAGTGTACCCGGGACAGATCCCGAGCAGTACTTC.

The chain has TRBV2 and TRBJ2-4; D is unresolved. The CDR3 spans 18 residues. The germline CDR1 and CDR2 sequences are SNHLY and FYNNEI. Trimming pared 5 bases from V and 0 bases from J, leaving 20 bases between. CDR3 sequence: CASSFIYQAGIAKNIQYF. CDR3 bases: TGTGCCAGCAGTTTTATTTACCAGGCAGGTATAGCCAAAAACATTCAGTACTTC. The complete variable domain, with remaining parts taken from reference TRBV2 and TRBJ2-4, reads EPEVTQTPSHQVTQMGQEVILRCVPISNHLYFYWYRQILGQKVEFLVSFYNNEISEKSEIFDDQFSVERPDGSNFTLKIRSTKLEDSAMYFCASSFIYQAGIAKNIQYFGAGTRLSVL.

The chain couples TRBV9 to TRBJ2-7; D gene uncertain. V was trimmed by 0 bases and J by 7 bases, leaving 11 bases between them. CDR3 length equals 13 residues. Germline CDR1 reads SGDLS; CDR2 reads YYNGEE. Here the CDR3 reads CASSVALAEEQYF. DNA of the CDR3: TGTGCCAGCAGCGTAGCTTTAGCTGAGGAGCAGTACTTC.

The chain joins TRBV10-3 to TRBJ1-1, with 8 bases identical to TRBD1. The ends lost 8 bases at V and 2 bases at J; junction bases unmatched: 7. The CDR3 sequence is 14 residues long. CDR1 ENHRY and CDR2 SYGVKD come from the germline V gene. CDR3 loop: CAIGQGAKNTEAFF. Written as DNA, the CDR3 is TGTGCCATCGGGCAGGGGGCTAAAAACACTGAAGCTTTCTTT.

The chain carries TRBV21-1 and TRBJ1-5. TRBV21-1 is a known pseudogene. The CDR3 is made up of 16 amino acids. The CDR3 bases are TGTGCCAGCAGCACATCCCGGGGGGGCCGCAATCAGCCCCAGCATTTT. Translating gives CASSTSRGGRNQPQHF.

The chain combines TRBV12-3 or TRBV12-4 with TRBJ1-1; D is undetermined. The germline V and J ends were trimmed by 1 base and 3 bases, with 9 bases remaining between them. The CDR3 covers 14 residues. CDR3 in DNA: TGTGCCAGCAGTTTAGAGGGTAAGGACACTGAAGCTTTCTTT. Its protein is CASSLEGKDTEAFF.

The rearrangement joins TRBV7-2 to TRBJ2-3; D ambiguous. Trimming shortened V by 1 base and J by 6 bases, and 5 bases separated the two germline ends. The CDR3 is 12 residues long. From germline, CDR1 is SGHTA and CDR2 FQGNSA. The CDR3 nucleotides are TGTGCCAGCAGCTTAGATTGGGATACGCAGTATTTT. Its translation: CASSLDWDTQYF.

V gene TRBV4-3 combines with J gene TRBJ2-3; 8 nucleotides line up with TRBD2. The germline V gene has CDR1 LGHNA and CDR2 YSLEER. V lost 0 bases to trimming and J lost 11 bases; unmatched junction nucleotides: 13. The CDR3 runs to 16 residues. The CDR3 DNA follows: TGCGCCAGCAGCCAAGATATTGCGCGGGAGGAGTGTGTGCAGTATTTT. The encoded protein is CASSQDIAREECVQYF.

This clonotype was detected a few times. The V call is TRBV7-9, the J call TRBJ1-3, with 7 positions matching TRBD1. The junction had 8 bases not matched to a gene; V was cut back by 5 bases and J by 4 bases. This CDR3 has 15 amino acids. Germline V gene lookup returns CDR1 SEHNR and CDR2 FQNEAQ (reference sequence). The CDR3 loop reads CASSLRQGSGNTIYF. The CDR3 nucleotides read TGTGCCAGCAGCCTACGACAGGGATCAGGAAACACCATATATTTT.

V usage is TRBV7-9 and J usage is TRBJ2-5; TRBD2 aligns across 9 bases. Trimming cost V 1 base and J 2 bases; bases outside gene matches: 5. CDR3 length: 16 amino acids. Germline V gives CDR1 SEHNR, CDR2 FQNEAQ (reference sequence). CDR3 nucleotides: TGTGCCAGCAGCTTAGTAGCGGGAGTTTGGCAAGAGACCCAGTACTTC. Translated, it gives CASSLVAGVWQETQYF.

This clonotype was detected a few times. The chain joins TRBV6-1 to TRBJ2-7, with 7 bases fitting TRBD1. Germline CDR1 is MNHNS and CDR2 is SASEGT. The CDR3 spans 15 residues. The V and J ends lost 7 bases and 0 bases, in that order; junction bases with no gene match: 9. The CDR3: CASTPDRVGSYEQYF. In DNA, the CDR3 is TGTGCCAGCACCCCAGACAGGGTCGGCTCCTACGAGCAGTACTTC.

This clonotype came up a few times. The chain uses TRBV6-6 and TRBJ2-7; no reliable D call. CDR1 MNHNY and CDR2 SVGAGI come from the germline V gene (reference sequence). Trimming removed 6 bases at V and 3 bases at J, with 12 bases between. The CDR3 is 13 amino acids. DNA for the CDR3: TGTGCCAGCAGCCCAAGTCTCATCTACGAGCAGTACTTC. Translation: CASSPSLIYEQYF.

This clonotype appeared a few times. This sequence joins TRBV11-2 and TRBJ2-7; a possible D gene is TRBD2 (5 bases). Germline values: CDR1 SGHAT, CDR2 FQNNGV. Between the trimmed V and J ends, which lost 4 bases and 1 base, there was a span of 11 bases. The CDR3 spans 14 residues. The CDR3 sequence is CASSSPGKSYEQYF. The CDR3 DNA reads TGTGCCAGCAGCTCTCCCGGGAAGTCCTACGAGCAGTACTTC.

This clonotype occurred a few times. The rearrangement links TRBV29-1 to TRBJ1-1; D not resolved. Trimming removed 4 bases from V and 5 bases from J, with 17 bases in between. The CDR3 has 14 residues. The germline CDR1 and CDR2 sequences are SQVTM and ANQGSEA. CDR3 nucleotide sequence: TGCAGCGTTGGTCCCCGGGTCTCAATGACTGAAGCTTTCTTT. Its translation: CSVGPRVSMTEAFF.